Shown below are 6 T cell receptor beta chains from a single sample sequenced in a study of blood T cells in healthy people across ages. A second 7 to 11 cycle PCR used barcoded and J-beta primers. TCRdb used MiXCR to reprocess the 5' RACE reads, holding one entry per CDR3 protein. The sample includes over a million distinct CDR3 sequences, around 42% seen only once; the top ten take 7% to 9.5%. The material sequenced was blood. The receptors shown here come from a woman between 18 and 29 years old in good health.

This sequence joins TRBV6-5 and TRBJ1-2; a weak D match, TRBD1 (6 bases). The CDR3 totals 14 residues. The germline V and J ends were trimmed by 2 bases and 4 bases, with 11 bases remaining between them. The germline CDR1 and CDR2 sequences are MNHEY and SVGAGI. This chain's CDR3 is CASSYATGSYGYTF. Here the CDR3 DNA reads TGTGCCAGCAGTTACGCAACAGGGTCCTATGGCTACACCTTC.

CDR3 sequence: CASSQEGWGQVKQYF. The CDR3 nucleotides are TGTGCCAGCAGCCAAGAAGGATGGGGACAGGTTAAGCAGTATTTT. The V and J genes are TRBV3-1 and TRBJ2-3; 8 bases align to TRBD1. Trimming cost V 0 bases and J 11 bases; bases outside gene matches: 10. Germline V gene sequence: CDR1 LGHDT, CDR2 YNNKEL (reference sequence). The CDR3 length is 15 residues.

The sample holds a few counts of this clonotype. The V and J genes are TRBV6-5 and TRBJ2-7; D is uncertain. CDR1 MNHEY and CDR2 SVGAGI come from the germline V gene. This CDR3 has 14 residues. The V end lost 5 bases, the J end lost 0 bases, and 11 bases lay between the germline ends. The CDR3 loop is CASSQTTDSYEQYF. In nucleotides, the CDR3 is TGTGCCAGCAGTCAAACAACGGACTCCTACGAGCAGTACTTC.

V and J are TRBV4-1 and TRBJ1-6; TRBD1 is a possible D gene (5 bases). V was shortened by 3 bases and J by 10 bases, with 13 bases between the two germline ends. This CDR3 has 14 amino acids. Germline V gene sequence: CDR1 MGHRA, CDR2 YSYEKL. The CDR3 is CASSQGDQGSPLHF. CDR3 DNA: TGCGCCAGCAGCCAGGGGGACCAAGGGTCACCCCTCCACTTT.

This clonotype has only a few counts. V is TRBV3-1 and J is TRBJ1-2; weak D call: TRBD1 (6 bases). The CDR3 has 13 residues. Germline V gives CDR1 LGHDT, CDR2 YNNKEL (reference sequence). Trimming took 3 bases from V and 8 from J, leaving 13 bases between them. The CDR3, as DNA: TGTGCCAGCAGCCATATGGGGGCGGGAGGCTACACCTTC. Encoded protein: CASSHMGAGGYTF.

The chain combines TRBV7-2 with TRBJ2-7; a possible D gene is TRBD1 (6 bases). Germline CDR1 and CDR2: SGHTA and FQGNSA. Between the trimmed V and J ends, which lost 2 bases and 6 bases, there was a span of 14 bases. CDR3 length: 14 amino acids. In nucleotides, the CDR3 is TGTGCCAGCAGCTTAACCTGGGGGCAGGGCGAGCAGTACTTC. Protein: CASSLTWGQGEQYF.